Each of the 32 T cell receptor beta chains below was sequenced from the same sample in a study of long-term antiretroviral therapy in people with HIV. Assay version v3.0 of immunoSEQ was used, and it was run at survey level. Data came from immunoSEQ multiplex PCR; TCRdb stores just in-frame clones and leaves some out. The data contain 15,000 to 20,000 clones, roughly 86% of them singletons. The sample consisted of unsorted PBMCs, taken 2.1 years after starting antiretroviral therapy. The receptors come from a man younger than 30 with HIV.

The chain carries TRBV5-8 and TRBJ2-7; 10 bases match TRBD1. CDR3 length: 14 residues. Germline V lookup: CDR1 SGHTS, CDR2 YDEGEE. Trimming took 2 bases from V and 5 from J; bases not matched to a gene: 4. CDR3 region: CASSFGTGVDEQYF. CDR3 DNA: TGTGCCAGCAGCTTCGGGACAGGGGTGGACGAGCAGTACTTC.

V is TRBV10-3 and J is TRBJ1-1; unclear D gene. CDR3 length equals 17 residues. Germline assignment: CDR1 ENHRY and CDR2 SYGVKD. The ends were cut back, 6 bases at V and 0 bases at J, with 20 bases in the middle. DNA of the CDR3: TGTGCCATCAGCAAAACAGCTTACGAGGGCGTGAACACTGAAGCTTTCTTT. This encodes CAISKTAYEGVNTEAFF.

This clone is a singleton in its sample. This chain joins TRBV4-2 and TRBJ1-3; D gene unclear. CDR3 length: 13 residues. Germline V gene lookup returns CDR1 LGHNA and CDR2 YNFKEQ. The V end lost 1 base, the J end lost 7 bases, and 8 bases lay between the germline ends. The CDR3 loop is CASSQAVGNTIYF. CDR3 DNA: TGTGCCAGCAGCCAAGCAGTCGGGAACACCATATATTTT.

This chain joins TRBV18 and TRBJ2-7, with D perhaps TRBD1 (6 bases). Germline CDR1 KGHSH, CDR2 LQKENI. The CDR3 consists of 16 residues. V was pared by 3 bases and J by 4 bases, with 19 bases between. CDR3: CASSPGSGQGTYEQYF. CDR3 coding DNA: TGTGCCAGCTCACCCGGGTCCGGGCAGGGGACGTACGAGCAGTACTTC.

This chain uses TRBV7-9 with TRBJ2-7, with D tentatively TRBD1 or TRBD2 (6 bases each). Looked up from germline, CDR1 is SEHNR and CDR2 is FQNEAQ (reference sequence). Trimming stripped 5 bases from V and 5 bases from J, with 19 bases between. This CDR3 has 15 residues. Here the CDR3 DNA reads TGTGCCAGCAGCCATCTAGGGGGAGGATCGGACGAGCAGTACTTC. The encoded protein is CASSHLGGGSDEQYF.

The chain has TRBV18 and TRBJ1-5; no clear D. Deletions cut 4 bases from V and 7 bases from J, with 17 bases between. Germline-derived CDR1 and CDR2 are KGHSH and LQKENI. The CDR3 has 15 residues. For the CDR3, the DNA is TGTGCCAGCTCACAGGCAGGTTTAAAGGAACAGCCCCAGCATTTT. Its translation: CASSQAGLKEQPQHF.

This sequence joins TRBV15 and TRBJ2-5; D could derive from TRBD1 or TRBD2 (5 bases each). The V gene lost 5 bases and the J gene lost 5 bases, with 18 bases spanning the gap. The CDR3 consists of 15 residues. CDR1 is LNHNV, CDR2 YYDKDF, per germline (reference sequence). The CDR3 coding sequence is TGTGCCACCAGCCCCCGCTTCGGGGCGCGGGAGACCCAGTACTTC. As protein: CATSPRFGARETQYF.

This sequence joins TRBV4-3 and TRBJ1-2; D remains ambiguous. In germline, CDR1 is LGHNA, CDR2 YSLEER. The V and J ends lost 1 base and 4 bases respectively, with 16 bases between them. The CDR3 runs to 16 residues. DNA for the CDR3: TGCGCCAGCAGCCAAGTTATGGGTATGGGGAGCTATGGCTACACCTTC. Protein sequence: CASSQVMGMGSYGYTF.

This chain joins TRBV4-2 and TRBJ1-5; D remains unclear. V was clipped by 4 bases and J by 5 bases, with 15 bases between them. The V gene's germline CDR1 is LGHNA and CDR2 YNFKEQ. CDR3 length: 15 residues. The CDR3 protein is CASSPALKRDQPQHF. CDR3 coding DNA: TGTGCCAGCAGCCCAGCCCTTAAGCGGGATCAGCCCCAGCATTTT.

CDR3 DNA: TGTGCCAGCCTTCTGCAGGGGATTAAGTATGGCTACACCTTC. This gives the protein CASLLQGIKYGYTF. The chain combines TRBV6-1 with TRBJ1-2; D possibly corresponds to TRBD1 (6 bases). CDR1 MNHNS and CDR2 SASEGT come from the germline V gene. Trimming removed 8 bases at V and 5 bases at J, with 18 bases between. The CDR3 runs to 14 residues.

The gene calls are TRBV6-4 and TRBJ1-2; 8 nucleotides match TRBD1. Trimming removed 6 bases from V and 6 bases from J; junction bases left unmatched: 6. Looked up from germline, CDR1 is MRHNA and CDR2 is SNTAGT. This CDR3 is 13 amino acids long. For the CDR3, the DNA is TGTGCCAGCAGGGCTACAGGGGGGGATGGCTACACCTTC. Its protein product is CASRATGGDGYTF.

The chain carries TRBV18 and TRBJ1-1, with D unresolved. Germline V gene sequence: CDR1 KGHSH, CDR2 LQKENI. This CDR3 contains 12 residues. Trimming stripped 8 bases from V and 4 bases from J, with 11 bases between. The CDR3 DNA sequence: TGTGCCAGCCTAGGGTTGAGCACTGAAGCTTTCTTT. Its protein is CASLGLSTEAFF.

The J gene is TRBJ2-6, the V gene TRBV11-1; a weak D match, TRBD1 (6 bases). Germline loops: CDR1 SGHAT, CDR2 FQDESV (reference sequence). The CDR3 loop spans 16 amino acids. The ends were cut back, 5 bases at V and 10 bases at J, with 21 bases in the middle. This CDR3 reads CASSPWDGQGSNVLTF. The CDR3 DNA reads TGTGCCAGCAGCCCCTGGGATGGGCAGGGGAGTAACGTCCTGACTTTC.

This chain links TRBV18 with TRBJ2-5; D could derive from TRBD1 or TRBD2 (5 bases each). The CDR3 has 18 amino acids. Trimming shortened V by 1 base and J by 5 bases, and 23 bases separated the two germline ends. Germline CDR1 is KGHSH and CDR2 is LQKENI. Here the CDR3 reads CASSPLMSGRNFWETQYF. In nucleotides, the CDR3 is TGTGCCAGCTCACCACTGATGTCGGGGCGGAACTTCTGGGAGACCCAGTACTTC.

Only a few counts were recorded for this clone. This chain links TRBV9 with TRBJ2-2; TRBD1 might be the D (7 bases). The germline gives CDR1 SGDLS, CDR2 YYNGEE. Deletions cut 4 bases from V and 7 bases from J, with 17 bases between. The CDR3 loop spans 15 amino acids. The CDR3 nucleotides read TGTGCCAGCAGCACCAAGGAGGGGGCCGGCGGGGAGCTGTTTTTT. This gives the protein CASSTKEGAGGELFF. Based on the CDR3 plus reference TRBV9 and TRBJ2-2, the full variable domain is DSGVTQTPKHLITATGQRVTLRCSPRSGDLSVYWYQQSLDQGLQFLIQYYNGEERAKGNILERFSAQQFPDLHSELNLSSLELGDSALYFCASSTKEGAGGELFFGEGSRLTVL.

CDR3 DNA: TGTGCCAGCGGTTCGCGGGGTGAGCAGTTCTTC. It specifies CASGSRGEQFF. The chain couples TRBV6-1 to TRBJ2-1; D possibly corresponds to TRBD2 (6 bases). V was clipped by 8 bases and J by 9 bases, with 11 bases between them. CDR1 MNHNS and CDR2 SASEGT come from the germline V gene. This CDR3 is 11 amino acids long.

The chain is built from TRBV6-1 and TRBJ1-2; D uncertain. This CDR3 is built from 14 residues. Per the germline V gene, CDR1 is MNHNS and CDR2 is SASEGT. The V end lost 11 bases, the J end lost 4 bases, and 20 bases lay between the germline ends. CDR3 loop: CAGRRAGRAYGYTF. CDR3 coding DNA: TGTGCCGGCCGTAGGGCCGGACGGGCCTATGGCTACACCTTC.

The V call is TRBV9, the J call TRBJ2-7, with D maybe TRBD2 (5 bases). CDR1 and CDR2 (germline): SGDLS, YYNGEE. The CDR3 length is 13 residues. Deletions cut 0 bases from V and 7 bases from J, with 11 bases between. Here the CDR3 DNA reads TGTGCCAGCAGCGTAGCGTTGAGAGGGGAGCAGTACTTC. The encoded protein is CASSVALRGEQYF.

The V call is TRBV7-8, the J call TRBJ1-5; the D is unclear. V lost 4 bases to trimming and J lost 5 bases, with 21 bases between them. Germline-derived CDR1 and CDR2 are SGHVS and FQNEAQ. This CDR3 is built from 17 residues. The CDR3 reads CASSSLGFRVPDQPQHF. CDR3 in DNA: TGTGCCAGCAGCTCTTTAGGGTTTAGGGTCCCCGATCAGCCCCAGCATTTT.

The CDR3 nucleotides are TGTGCCAGCAGACGGACTAGCGGGGGAGGCACGCAGTATTTT. This translates into CASRRTSGGGTQYF. The rearrangement joins TRBV6-1 to TRBJ2-3; 13 bases are a match to TRBD2. Trimming cost V 6 bases and J 9 bases; bases outside gene matches: 6. The CDR3 is made up of 14 amino acids. From germline, CDR1 is MNHNS and CDR2 SASEGT.

The chain has TRBV29-1 and TRBJ2-7, with D unresolved. The CDR3 extends over 12 amino acids. Trimming took 4 bases from V and 4 from J, leaving 11 bases between them. Per the germline V gene, CDR1 is SQVTM and CDR2 is ANQGSEA. Written as DNA, the CDR3 is TGCAGCGTTGCATTAAGTTTGTACGAGCAGTACTTC. It translates to CSVALSLYEQYF.

J is TRBJ2-7 and V is TRBV5-1; possibly TRBD1 or TRBD2 for D (5 bases each). The CDR3 is 15 amino acids. Trimming cost V 0 bases and J 7 bases, with 17 bases left between them. CDR1 and CDR2 (germline): SGHRS, YFSETQ. DNA of the CDR3: TGCGCCAGCAGCTTGGGGACGGGACCAGGTTATGAGCAGTACTTC. Translated: CASSLGTGPGYEQYF.

The chain carries TRBV14 and TRBJ2-2; weak D call: TRBD2 (6 bases). The V gene's germline CDR1 is SGHDN and CDR2 FVKESK. The CDR3 is 17 amino acids. V was pared by 4 bases and J by 4 bases, with 19 bases between. For the CDR3, the DNA is TGTGCCAGCAGCCCCCAGGGAGGCAGAACCTCCACCGGGGAGCTGTTTTTT. As protein: CASSPQGGRTSTGELFF.

This chain uses TRBV9 with TRBJ2-7; 7 bases are a match to TRBD2. This CDR3 has 14 residues. From germline, CDR1 is SGDLS and CDR2 YYNGEE. The trim removed 0 bases at V and 3 bases at J, leaving 3 bases unmatched. The chain's CDR3 is CASSVVGGSYEQYF. CDR3 bases: TGTGCCAGCAGCGTAGTGGGCGGGAGCTACGAGCAGTACTTC. The variable domain in full, with the rest retrieved from reference TRBV9 and TRBJ2-7, is DSGVTQTPKHLITATGQRVTLRCSPRSGDLSVYWYQQSLDQGLQFLIQYYNGEERAKGNILERFSAQQFPDLHSELNLSSLELGDSALYFCASSVVGGSYEQYFGPGTRLTVT.

A few counts support this clone. The gene calls are TRBV19 and TRBJ2-1; the D gene is possibly TRBD2 (5 bases). The ends were cut back, 0 bases at V and 3 bases at J, with 9 bases in the middle. Germline V lookup: CDR1 LNHDA, CDR2 SQIVND (reference sequence). This CDR3 is 15 amino acids long. CDR3 loop: CASSIDGADYNEQFF. CDR3 nucleotide sequence: TGTGCCAGTAGTATAGATGGAGCGGACTACAATGAGCAGTTCTTC. The whole variable domain, remainder taken from reference TRBV19 and TRBJ2-1, is DGGITQSPKYLFRKEGQNVTLSCEQNLNHDAMYWYRQDPGQGLRLIYYSQIVNDFQKGDIAEGYSVSREKKESFPLTVTSAQKNPTAFYLCASSIDGADYNEQFFGPGTRLTVL.

The V call is TRBV12-5, the J call TRBJ2-1; 8 nucleotides agree with TRBD2. J lost 5 bases, V lost 1 base, and 7 bases had no gene match. Per the germline V gene, CDR1 is LGHNT and CDR2 is FRNRAP. This CDR3 is built from 16 residues. The CDR3 here is CASGLAHGTRDNEQFF. CDR3 DNA sequence: TGTGCTAGTGGTTTGGCTCACGGGACTAGGGACAATGAGCAGTTCTTC.

The chain has TRBV19 and TRBJ2-2, with TRBD2 matching over 8 bases. Unmatched junction bases numbered 1, after V lost 3 bases and J lost 1 base. The CDR3 extends over 15 amino acids. Germline assignment: CDR1 LNHDA and CDR2 SQIVND (reference sequence). CDR3 sequence reads: CASSILAGNTGELFF. CDR3 nucleotide sequence: TGTGCCAGTAGTATCCTAGCGGGGAACACCGGGGAGCTGTTTTTT.

V gene TRBV27 combines with J gene TRBJ1-5; 7 bases agree with TRBD1. The CDR3 sequence is 15 residues long. Germline CDR1 MNHEY, CDR2 SMNVEV (reference sequence). The V segment lost 5 bases and the J segment 4 bases; nucleotides outside the gene matches: 8. In DNA, the CDR3 is TGTGCCAGCAGTCCGACGGGACAGCTAAATCAGCCCCAGCATTTT. Protein sequence: CASSPTGQLNQPQHF.

The rearrangement uses TRBV5-6 and TRBJ2-2, with TRBD1 as a possible D gene (5 bases). Trimming took off 6 bases at V and 0 bases at J, with 9 bases between the two ends. This CDR3 is built from 14 residues. From germline, CDR1 is SGHDT and CDR2 YYEEEE. The DNA of the CDR3 is TGTGCCAGCACGAGGACACCGAACACCGGGGAGCTGTTTTTT. Encoded protein: CASTRTPNTGELFF.

This clone appeared a few times. V is TRBV4-1 and J is TRBJ1-5, with unresolved D. The CDR3 is made up of 16 amino acids. The germline gives CDR1 MGHRA, CDR2 YSYEKL. The V gene lost 2 bases and the J gene lost 1 base, with 12 bases spanning the gap. Here the CDR3 reads CASSQPRVGSNQPQHF. The CDR3 DNA reads TGCGCCAGCAGCCAACCTCGGGTAGGGAGCAATCAGCCCCAGCATTTT.

The chain recombines TRBV7-8 with TRBJ2-7; maybe TRBD2 (6 bases). Germline V gives CDR1 SGHVS, CDR2 FQNEAQ. V was trimmed by 1 base and J by 3 bases, leaving 16 bases between them. This CDR3 contains 16 residues. The CDR3: CASSLVGGSGVYEQYF. CDR3 DNA: TGTGCCAGCAGCTTAGTCGGGGGTAGCGGAGTCTACGAGCAGTACTTC.

V and J are TRBV2 and TRBJ2-7; 7 nucleotides agree with TRBD1. The CDR3 contains 12 residues. J was trimmed by 3 bases and V by 7 bases; bases with no gene match: 3. Per germline, CDR1 SNHLY and CDR2 FYNNEI. The CDR3 spells CASIDRVYEQYF. CDR3 sequence (DNA): TGTGCCAGCATTGACAGGGTCTACGAGCAGTACTTC.